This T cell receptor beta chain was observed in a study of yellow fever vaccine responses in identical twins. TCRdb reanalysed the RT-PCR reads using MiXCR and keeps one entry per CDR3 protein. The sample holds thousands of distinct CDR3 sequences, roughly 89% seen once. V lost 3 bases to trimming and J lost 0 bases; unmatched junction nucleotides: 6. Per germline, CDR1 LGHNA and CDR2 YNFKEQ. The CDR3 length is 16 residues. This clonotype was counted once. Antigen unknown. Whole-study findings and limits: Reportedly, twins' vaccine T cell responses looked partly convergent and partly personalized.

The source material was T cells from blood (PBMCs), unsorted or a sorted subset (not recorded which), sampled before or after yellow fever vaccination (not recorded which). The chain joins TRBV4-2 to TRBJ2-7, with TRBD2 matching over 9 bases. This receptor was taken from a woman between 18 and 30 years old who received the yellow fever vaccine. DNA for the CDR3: TGTGCCAGCAGCCAGGAACCTAGCGGGGACTCCTACGAGCAGTACTTC. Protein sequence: CASSQEPSGDSYEQYF.